This T cell receptor beta chain was identified in a study of blood T cell repertoires in COVID-19 (TCRdb year 2020). Study-level background: Collaborator samples came from the United States, Italy and Spain and covered acute and convalescent phases of COVID-19. The prospective study material was composed of cDNA or gDNA derived from T cells, B-cell-depleted T cells, or PBMCs. Subjects who had been exposed to COVID-19, were actively infected with it, or had recovered from it provided the deeply sampled blood TCRbeta repertoires that made up the dataset. The repertoires were made available in a free public database intended to serve as a resource for research on the immune response to SARS-CoV-2. Samples were obtained from the ongoing ImmuneRACE study (first 160 participants) and from roughly 1,300 subjects provided by 6 global collaborators. The sample metadata nearly always contained a de-identified subject ID, COVID-19 status, age in years and sex. HLA class I and class II types, where available, came from metadata supplied by the sample provider rather than from assay-based typing. The investigation overall reported the following: The quantity of clinical and demographic metadata differed by source and by participant and was supplied without curation.

From the cysteine through the phenylalanine, the CDR3 covers 12 amino acids. Only the CDR3 part of the read is kept: 36 bases, read in frame from the first base. CDR1 and CDR2, per the germline V gene (reference sequence), are LNHDA and SQIVND. V is pruned by 8 bases and J by 5 bases, leaving 4 bases of the junction without a gene match. Participants in the prospective study were enrolled through a virtual design, were aged roughly 18 to 100 years, and lived in 24 United States geographic areas. Cohort assignment in the prospective study relied on participant-reported clinical history from a screening survey and a study questionnaire. Recovered participants in ImmuneRACE Cohort 3 were defined as having two consecutive negative NP/OP PCR tests, clearance from a healthcare professional, or resolution of symptoms. Mobile phlebotomists in the prospective study collected whole blood, serum and a nasopharyngeal or oropharyngeal swab from every participant. Additional blood draws and questionnaires over an approximately two-month period could optionally be provided by prospective study participants. Prospective study blood samples were shipped either frozen or at room temperature before DNA extraction.

TCRbeta CDR3 regions were amplified from genomic DNA by means of the immunoSEQ Assay, a bias-controlled multiplex PCR. Processing in the source paper ran as follows. The number of nucleated cells in each sample was estimated from the amplification of reference gene primers within the assay. To quantify the absolute abundance of each unique TCRbeta CDR3 rearrangement, sequence reads were collapsed and filtered. For each sample, productive Simpson clonality was calculated by taking the square root of Simpson's diversity index across productive rearrangements. TCRdb re-hosts the immuneACCESS table, in-frame sequences only. Its copies lack some clones; in the studies checked, an unresolved V gene accounts for under half of them, and the cause for the rest is not known. V and J calls and clone size are as listed in that table; D and trimming were resolved from the DNA. The sample table holds some 330,000 clones, of which roughly 87% were seen once. The ten most abundant clones make up about 4.8% of the sample.

With regard to this clone: No cognate antigen has been identified for it. There are no base qualities to consult, and no much larger clone falls within one base.

This sequence was found in a woman aged 45-65 years who had recovered from COVID-19. Recombination joined TRBV19 with TRBJ1-1; 8 bases in the junction line up with TRBD1. Source material: PBMCs or T cells enriched from blood (not recorded which). At the DNA level, the sequence is TGTGCCAGTGGAACAGGGGGAACTGAAGCTTTCTTT. Translated, this gives CASGTGGTEAFF.